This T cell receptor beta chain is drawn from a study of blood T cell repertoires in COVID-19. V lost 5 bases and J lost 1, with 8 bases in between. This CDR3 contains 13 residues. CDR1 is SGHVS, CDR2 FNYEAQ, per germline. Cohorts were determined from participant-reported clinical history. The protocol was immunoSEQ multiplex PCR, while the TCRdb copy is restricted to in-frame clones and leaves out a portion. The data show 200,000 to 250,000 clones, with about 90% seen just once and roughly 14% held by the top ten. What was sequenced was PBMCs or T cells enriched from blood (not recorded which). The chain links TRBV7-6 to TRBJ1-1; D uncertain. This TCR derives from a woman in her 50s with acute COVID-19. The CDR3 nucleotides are TGTGCCAGCAGCCCCCGCGGGAACACTGAAGCTTTCTTT. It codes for CASSPRGNTEAFF.